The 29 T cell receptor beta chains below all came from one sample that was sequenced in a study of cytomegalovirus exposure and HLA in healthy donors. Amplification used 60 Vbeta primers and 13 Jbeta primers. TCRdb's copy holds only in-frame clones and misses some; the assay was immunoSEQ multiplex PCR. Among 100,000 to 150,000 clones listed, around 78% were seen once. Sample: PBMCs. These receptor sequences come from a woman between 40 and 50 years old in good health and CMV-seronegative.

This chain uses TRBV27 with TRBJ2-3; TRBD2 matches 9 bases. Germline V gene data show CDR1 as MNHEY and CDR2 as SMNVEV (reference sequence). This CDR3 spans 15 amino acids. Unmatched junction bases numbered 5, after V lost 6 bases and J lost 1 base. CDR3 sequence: CASRYSGSRTDTQYF. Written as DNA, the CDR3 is TGTGCCAGCAGATATAGCGGGAGTCGCACAGATACGCAGTATTTT.

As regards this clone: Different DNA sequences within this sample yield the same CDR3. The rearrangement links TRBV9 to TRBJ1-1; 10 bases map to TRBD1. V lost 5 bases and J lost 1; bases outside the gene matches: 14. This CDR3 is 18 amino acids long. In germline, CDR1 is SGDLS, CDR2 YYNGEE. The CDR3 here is CASSHNPGTGAPNTEAFF. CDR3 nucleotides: TGTGCCAGCAGTCACAACCCCGGGACAGGGGCCCCGAACACTGAAGCTTTCTTT.

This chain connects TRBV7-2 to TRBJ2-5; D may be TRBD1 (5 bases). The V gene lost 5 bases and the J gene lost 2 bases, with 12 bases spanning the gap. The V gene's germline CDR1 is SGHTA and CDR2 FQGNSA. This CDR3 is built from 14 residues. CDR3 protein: CASSLQASQETQYF. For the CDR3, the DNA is TGTGCCAGCAGCCTACAGGCCTCGCAAGAGACCCAGTACTTC. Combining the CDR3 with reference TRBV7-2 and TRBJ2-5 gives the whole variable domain GAGVSQSPSNKVTEKGKDVELRCDPISGHTALYWYRQSLGQGLEFLIYFQGNSAPDKSGLPSDRFSAERTGGSVSTLTIQRTQQEDSAVYLCASSLQASQETQYFGPGTRLLVL.

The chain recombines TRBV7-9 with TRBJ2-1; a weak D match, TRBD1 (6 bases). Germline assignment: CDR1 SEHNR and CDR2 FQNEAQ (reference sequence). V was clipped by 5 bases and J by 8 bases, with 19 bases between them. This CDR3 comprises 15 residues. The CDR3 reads CASSRDTSATHEQFF. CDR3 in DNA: TGTGCCAGCAGCCGGGACACCTCCGCGACACATGAGCAGTTCTTC.

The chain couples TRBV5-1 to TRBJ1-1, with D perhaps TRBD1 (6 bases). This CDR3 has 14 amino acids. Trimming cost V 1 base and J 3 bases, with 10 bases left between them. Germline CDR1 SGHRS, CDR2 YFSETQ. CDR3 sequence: CASSLQGYDTEAFF. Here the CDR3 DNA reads TGCGCCAGCAGCTTGCAGGGGTACGACACTGAAGCTTTCTTT.

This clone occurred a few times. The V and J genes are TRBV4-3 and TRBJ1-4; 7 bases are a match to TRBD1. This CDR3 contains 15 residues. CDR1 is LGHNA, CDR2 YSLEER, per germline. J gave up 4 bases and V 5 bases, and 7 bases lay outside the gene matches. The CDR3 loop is CASSFLRDSNEKLFF. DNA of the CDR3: TGCGCCAGCAGCTTCCTAAGGGACAGTAATGAAAAACTGTTTTTT.

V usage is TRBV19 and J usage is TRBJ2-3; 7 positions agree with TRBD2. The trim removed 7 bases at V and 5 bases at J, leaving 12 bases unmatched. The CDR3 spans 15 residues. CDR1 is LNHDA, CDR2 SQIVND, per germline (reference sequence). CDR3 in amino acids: CASMSRGRGIDTQYF. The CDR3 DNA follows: TGTGCCAGTATGTCTCGCGGGAGAGGCATAGATACGCAGTATTTT.

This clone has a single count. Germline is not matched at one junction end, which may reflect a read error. Here the CDR3 reads CSSSFRGYEQYF. The CDR3 DNA is TGTTCCAGCAGCTTCAGGGGCTACGAGCAGTACTTC. The chain carries TRBV7-9 and TRBJ2-7, with D perhaps matching TRBD1 (6 bases). This CDR3 comprises 12 residues. Germline V gives CDR1 SEHNR, CDR2 FQNEAQ (reference sequence).

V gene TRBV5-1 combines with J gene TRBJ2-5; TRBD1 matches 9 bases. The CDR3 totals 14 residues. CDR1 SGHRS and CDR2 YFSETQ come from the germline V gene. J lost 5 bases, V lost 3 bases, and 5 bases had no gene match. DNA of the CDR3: TGCGCCAGCAGCTCGGGACAGGGAAGGGAGACCCAGTACTTC. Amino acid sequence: CASSSGQGRETQYF.

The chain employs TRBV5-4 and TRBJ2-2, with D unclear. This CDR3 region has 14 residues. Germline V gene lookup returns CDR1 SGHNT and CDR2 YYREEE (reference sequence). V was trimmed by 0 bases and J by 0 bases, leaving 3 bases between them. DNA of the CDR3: TGTGCCAGCAGCTTGGACTCGAACACCGGGGAGCTGTTTTTT. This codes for CASSLDSNTGELFF.

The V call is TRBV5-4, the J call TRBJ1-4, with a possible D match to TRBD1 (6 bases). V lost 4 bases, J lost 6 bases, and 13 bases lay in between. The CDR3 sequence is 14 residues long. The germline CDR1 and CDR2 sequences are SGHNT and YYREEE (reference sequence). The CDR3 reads CASSRGDKDEKLFF. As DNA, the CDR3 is TGTGCCAGCAGCCGGGGGGACAAAGATGAAAAACTGTTTTTT.

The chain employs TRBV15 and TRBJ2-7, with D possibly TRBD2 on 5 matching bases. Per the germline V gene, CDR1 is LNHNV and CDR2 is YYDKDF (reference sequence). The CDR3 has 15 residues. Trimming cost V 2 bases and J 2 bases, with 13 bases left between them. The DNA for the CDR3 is TGTGCCACCAGCAGACCGTCCACCGGGACCTACGAGCAGTACTTC. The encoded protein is CATSRPSTGTYEQYF.

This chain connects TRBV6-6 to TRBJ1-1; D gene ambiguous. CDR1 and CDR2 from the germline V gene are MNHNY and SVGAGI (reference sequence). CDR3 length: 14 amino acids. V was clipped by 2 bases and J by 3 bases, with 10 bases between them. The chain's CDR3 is CASSYPSTDTEAFF. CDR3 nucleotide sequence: TGTGCCAGCAGTTACCCGAGTACCGACACTGAAGCTTTCTTT.

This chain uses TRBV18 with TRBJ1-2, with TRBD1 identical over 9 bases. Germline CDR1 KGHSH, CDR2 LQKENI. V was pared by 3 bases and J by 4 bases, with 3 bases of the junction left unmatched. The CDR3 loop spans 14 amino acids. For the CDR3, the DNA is TGTGCCAGCTCACCGACGACAGGGGGCTATGGCTACACCTTC. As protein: CASSPTTGGYGYTF.

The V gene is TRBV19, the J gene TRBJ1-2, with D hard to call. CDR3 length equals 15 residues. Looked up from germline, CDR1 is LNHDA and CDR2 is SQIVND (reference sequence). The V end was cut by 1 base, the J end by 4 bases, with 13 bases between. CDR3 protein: CASSIVPGVFYGYTF. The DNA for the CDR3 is TGTGCCAGTAGTATAGTTCCGGGAGTCTTCTATGGCTACACCTTC.

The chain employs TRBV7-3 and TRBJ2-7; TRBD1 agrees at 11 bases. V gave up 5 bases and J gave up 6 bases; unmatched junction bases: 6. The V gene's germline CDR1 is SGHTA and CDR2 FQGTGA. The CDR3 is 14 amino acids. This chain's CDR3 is CASSAGQGGGEQYF. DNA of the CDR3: TGTGCCAGCAGCGCGGGACAGGGGGGCGGCGAGCAGTACTTC.

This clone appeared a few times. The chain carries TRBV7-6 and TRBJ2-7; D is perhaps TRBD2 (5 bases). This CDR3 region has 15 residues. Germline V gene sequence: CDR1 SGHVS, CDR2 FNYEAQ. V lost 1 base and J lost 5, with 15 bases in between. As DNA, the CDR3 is TGTGCCAGCAGCTTAGAACCTAGCAATTCGGACGAGCAGTACTTC. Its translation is CASSLEPSNSDEQYF.

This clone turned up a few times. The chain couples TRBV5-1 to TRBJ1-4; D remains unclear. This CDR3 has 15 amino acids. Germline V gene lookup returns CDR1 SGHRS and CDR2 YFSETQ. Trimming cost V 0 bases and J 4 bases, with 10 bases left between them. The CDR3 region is CASSLGADNNEKLFF. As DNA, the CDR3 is TGCGCCAGCAGCTTGGGGGCAGATAATAATGAAAAACTGTTTTTT.

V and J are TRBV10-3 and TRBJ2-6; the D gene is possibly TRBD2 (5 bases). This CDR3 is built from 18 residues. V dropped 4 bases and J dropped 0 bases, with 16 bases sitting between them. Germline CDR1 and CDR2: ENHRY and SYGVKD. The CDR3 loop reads CAISGGRDGSSGANVLTF. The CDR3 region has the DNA TGTGCCATCAGTGGGGGTAGGGATGGGAGCTCTGGGGCCAACGTCCTGACTTTC.

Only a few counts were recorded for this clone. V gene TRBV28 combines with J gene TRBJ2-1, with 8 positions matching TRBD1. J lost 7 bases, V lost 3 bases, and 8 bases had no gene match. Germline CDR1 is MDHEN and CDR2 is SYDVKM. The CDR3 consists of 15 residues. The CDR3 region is CASSFQDRVKNEQFF. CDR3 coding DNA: TGTGCCAGCAGTTTCCAGGACAGGGTTAAAAATGAGCAGTTCTTC.

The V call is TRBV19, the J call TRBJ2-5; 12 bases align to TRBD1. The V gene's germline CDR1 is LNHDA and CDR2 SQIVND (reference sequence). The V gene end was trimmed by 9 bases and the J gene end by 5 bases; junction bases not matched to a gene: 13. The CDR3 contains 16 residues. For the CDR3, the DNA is TGTGCCAGACCCACCGGGACAGGGGGCTTTGTTGAGACCCAGTACTTC. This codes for CARPTGTGGFVETQYF.

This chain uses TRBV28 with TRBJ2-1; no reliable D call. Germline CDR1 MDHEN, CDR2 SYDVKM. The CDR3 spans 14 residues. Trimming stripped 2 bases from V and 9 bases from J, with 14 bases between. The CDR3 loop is CASSLRVSGAEQFF. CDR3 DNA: TGTGCCAGCAGTTTAAGAGTATCGGGTGCTGAGCAGTTCTTC.

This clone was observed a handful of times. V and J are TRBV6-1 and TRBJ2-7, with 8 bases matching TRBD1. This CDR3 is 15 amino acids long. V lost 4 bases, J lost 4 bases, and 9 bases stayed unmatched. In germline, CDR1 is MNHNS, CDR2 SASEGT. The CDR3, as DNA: TGTGCCAGCAGTGCTAGACAGGGGAGTGTTTACGAGCAGTACTTC. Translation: CASSARQGSVYEQYF.

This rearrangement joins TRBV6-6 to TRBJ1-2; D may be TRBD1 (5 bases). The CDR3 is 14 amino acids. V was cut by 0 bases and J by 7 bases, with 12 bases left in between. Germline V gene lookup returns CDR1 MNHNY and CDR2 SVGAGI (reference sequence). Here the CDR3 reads CASSYSGVKAGYTF. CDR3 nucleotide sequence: TGTGCCAGCAGTTACTCAGGGGTGAAGGCTGGCTACACCTTC.

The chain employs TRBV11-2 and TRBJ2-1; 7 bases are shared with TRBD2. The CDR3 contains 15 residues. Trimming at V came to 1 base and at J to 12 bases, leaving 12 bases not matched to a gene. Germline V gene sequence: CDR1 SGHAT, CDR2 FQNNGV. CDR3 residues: CASSLGLAASGGQFF. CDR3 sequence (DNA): TGTGCCAGCAGCTTAGGTCTAGCGGCCTCCGGGGGGCAGTTCTTC.

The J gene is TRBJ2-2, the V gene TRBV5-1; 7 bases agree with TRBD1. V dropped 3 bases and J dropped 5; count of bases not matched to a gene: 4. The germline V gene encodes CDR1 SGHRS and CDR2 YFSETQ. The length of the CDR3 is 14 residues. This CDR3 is CASSSIQGTGELFF. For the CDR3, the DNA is TGCGCCAGCAGCTCAATACAGGGGACCGGGGAGCTGTTTTTT.

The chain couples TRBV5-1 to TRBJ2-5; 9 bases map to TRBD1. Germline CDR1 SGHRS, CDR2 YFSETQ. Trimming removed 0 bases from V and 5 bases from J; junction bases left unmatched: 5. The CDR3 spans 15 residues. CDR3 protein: CASSLAGQGMETQYF. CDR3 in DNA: TGCGCCAGCAGCTTGGCAGGACAGGGGATGGAGACCCAGTACTTC.

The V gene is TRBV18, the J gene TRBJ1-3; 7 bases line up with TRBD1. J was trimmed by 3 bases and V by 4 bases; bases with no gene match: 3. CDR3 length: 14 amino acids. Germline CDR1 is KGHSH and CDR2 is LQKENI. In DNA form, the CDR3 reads TGTGCCAGCTCACGACAGGGTTTTGGAAACACCATATATTTT. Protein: CASSRQGFGNTIYF.

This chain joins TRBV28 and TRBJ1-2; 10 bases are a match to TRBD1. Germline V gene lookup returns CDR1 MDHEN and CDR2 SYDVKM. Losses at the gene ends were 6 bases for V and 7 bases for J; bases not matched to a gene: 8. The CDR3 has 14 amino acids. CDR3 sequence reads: CASRPTGGASGYTF. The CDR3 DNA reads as TGTGCCAGCAGGCCGACAGGGGGCGCGAGTGGCTACACCTTC.